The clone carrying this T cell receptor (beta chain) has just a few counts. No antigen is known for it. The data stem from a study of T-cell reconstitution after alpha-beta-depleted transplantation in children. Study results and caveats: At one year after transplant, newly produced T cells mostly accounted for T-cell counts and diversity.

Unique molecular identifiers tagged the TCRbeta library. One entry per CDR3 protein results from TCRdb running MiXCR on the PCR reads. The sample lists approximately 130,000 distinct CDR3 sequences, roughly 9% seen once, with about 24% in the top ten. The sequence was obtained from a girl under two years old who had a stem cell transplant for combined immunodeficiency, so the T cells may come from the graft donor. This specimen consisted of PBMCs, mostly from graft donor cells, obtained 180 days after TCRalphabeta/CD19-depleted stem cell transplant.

The CDR3 DNA reads as TGTGCCAGCAGCCCAGGCGGGGCACAGTCGAAGACCCAGTACTTC. Translated: CASSPGGAQSKTQYF. The genes are TRBV28 and TRBJ2-5; a possible D gene is TRBD2 (6 bases). Germline CDR1 is MDHEN and CDR2 is SYDVKM. This CDR3 region has 15 residues. V dropped 6 bases and J dropped 6 bases, with 20 bases sitting between them. Drawing the rest from reference TRBV28 and TRBJ2-5, the complete variable domain is DVKVTQSSRYLVKRTGEKVFLECVQDMDHENMFWYRQDPGLGLRLIYFSYDVKMKEKGDIPEGYSVSREKKERFSLILESASTNQTSMYLCASSPGGAQSKTQYFGPGTRLLVL.